This T cell receptor (beta chain) was sequenced in a study of shared clonotypes between healthy human individuals. Points from the study as a whole: Exclusively blood specimens were collected; tissue repertoires likely differ.

The CDR3 is 12 residues long. V lost 8 bases and J 5 bases, leaving 12 bases between the germline ends. The germline CDR1 and CDR2 sequences are MNHEY and SVGAGI. As regards this clone: Its antigen remains unknown.

Genomic DNA (from each subset) was split evenly across several immunoSEQ plates. The data were produced by immunoSEQ multiplex PCR, yet TCRdb's version contains in-frame clones alone and is incomplete. The repertoire holds roughly 500,000 clones, with around 80% as singletons. The sample taken for sequencing was PBMCs. The TCR sequence derives from a woman in her thirties or forties in good health. Some clones in this sample may be carry-over from other donors' samples. V is TRBV6-5 and J is TRBJ2-5, with D unresolved. DNA of the CDR3: TGTGCCAGCGCCTCAATGGGCGAGACCCAGTACTTC. Translated: CASASMGETQYF.